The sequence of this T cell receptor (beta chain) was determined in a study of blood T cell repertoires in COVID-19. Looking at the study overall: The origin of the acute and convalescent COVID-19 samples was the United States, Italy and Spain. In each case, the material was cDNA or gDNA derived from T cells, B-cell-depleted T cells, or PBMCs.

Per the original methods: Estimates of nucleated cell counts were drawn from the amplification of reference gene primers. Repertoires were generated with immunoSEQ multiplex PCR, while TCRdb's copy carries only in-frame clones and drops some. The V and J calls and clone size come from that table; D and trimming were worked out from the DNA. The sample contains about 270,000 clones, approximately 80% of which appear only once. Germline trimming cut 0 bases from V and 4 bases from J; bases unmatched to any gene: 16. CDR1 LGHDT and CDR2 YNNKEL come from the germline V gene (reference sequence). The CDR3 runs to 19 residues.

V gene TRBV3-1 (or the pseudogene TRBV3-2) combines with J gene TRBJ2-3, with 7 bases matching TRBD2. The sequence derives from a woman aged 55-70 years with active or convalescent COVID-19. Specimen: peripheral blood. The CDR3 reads CASSQELNPGLTPSDTQYF. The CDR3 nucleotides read TGTGCCAGCAGCCAAGAGTTAAACCCGGGACTAACGCCCTCAGATACGCAGTATTTT.